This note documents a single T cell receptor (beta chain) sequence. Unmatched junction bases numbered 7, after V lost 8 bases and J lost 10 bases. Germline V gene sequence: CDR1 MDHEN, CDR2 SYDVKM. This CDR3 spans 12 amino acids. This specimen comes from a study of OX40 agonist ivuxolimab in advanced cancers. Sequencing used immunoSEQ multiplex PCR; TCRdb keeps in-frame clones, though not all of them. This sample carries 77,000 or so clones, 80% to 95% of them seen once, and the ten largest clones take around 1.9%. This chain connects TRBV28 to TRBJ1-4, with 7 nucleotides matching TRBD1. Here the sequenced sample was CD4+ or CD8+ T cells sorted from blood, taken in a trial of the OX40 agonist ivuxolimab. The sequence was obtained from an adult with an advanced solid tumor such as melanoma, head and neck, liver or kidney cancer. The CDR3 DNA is TGTGCCAGCGGGGGGCAGGGGGGAAAACTGTTTTTT. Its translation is CASGGQGGKLFF.